This TCR beta chain was sequenced in a study of cytomegalovirus exposure and HLA in healthy donors. The V gene's germline CDR1 is SGHDT and CDR2 YYEEEE. V was pared by 4 bases and J by 1 base, with 8 bases between. This CDR3 region has 13 residues. The PCR employed 60 Vbeta primers together with 13 Jbeta primers. Here immunoSEQ multiplex PCR was the method, and the copy in TCRdb shows in-frame clones only, minus some. The sample contains about 88,000 clones, around 85% of which appear only once. To note about this clone: Its antigen is undetermined.

General observations from the study: Association with HLA alleles at 0.05 false discovery rate was found for some 18,000 TCR beta sequences in a later analysis. A prior analysis recorded that most TCR beta V segments were productive about 87% or about 30% of the time.

The chain links TRBV5-6 to TRBJ2-5, with D perhaps matching TRBD1 (5 bases). The receptor was isolated from a man under 40 in good health and CMV-seronegative. What was sequenced was PBMCs. Written as DNA, the CDR3 is TGTGCCAGCAGCCAGGACACCCAAGAGACCCAGTACTTC. Amino acids: CASSQDTQETQYF.